This TCR beta chain came from a study of blood T cells in healthy people across ages. Points from the study as a whole: Across the age range, TCR beta diversity per million T cells fell in a roughly linear way. There were more naive CD4+ cells and higher diversity in long-lived donors than in aged donors.

This clonotype was counted between two and nine times. Its antigen is currently unknown. Combining a sample-barcoded 5' primer with a J-beta primer mix, a second PCR ran for about 7 to 11 cycles. Every molecule of cDNA carried a tag from a template-switch adaptor with 12 random nucleotides. Samples each returned at least 3 million CDR3-containing paired-end reads. Each CDR3 protein is one row after TCRdb ran MiXCR on the 5' RACE reads. The sample records around 1.5 million distinct CDR3 sequences, 35% to 45% being singletons. After removal of 2 bases from V and 0 bases from J, the junction contained 3 bases not matched to a gene. CDR1 is SGDLS, CDR2 YYNGEE, per germline. The CDR3 totals 15 residues.

The sequencing sample was made of blood. V and J are TRBV9 and TRBJ2-3; 7 bases fit TRBD1. The clonotype was recovered from a woman aged 18-29 years in good health. The CDR3 protein is CASSVGQVSTDTQYF. The CDR3 bases are TGTGCCAGCAGCGTCGGACAGGTTAGCACAGATACGCAGTATTTT. Looking up the rest from reference TRBV9 and TRBJ2-3 gives the full variable domain: DSGVTQTPKHLITATGQRVTLRCSPRSGDLSVYWYQQSLDQGLQFLIQYYNGEERAKGNILERFSAQQFPDLHSELNLSSLELGDSALYFCASSVGQVSTDTQYFGPGTRLTVL.